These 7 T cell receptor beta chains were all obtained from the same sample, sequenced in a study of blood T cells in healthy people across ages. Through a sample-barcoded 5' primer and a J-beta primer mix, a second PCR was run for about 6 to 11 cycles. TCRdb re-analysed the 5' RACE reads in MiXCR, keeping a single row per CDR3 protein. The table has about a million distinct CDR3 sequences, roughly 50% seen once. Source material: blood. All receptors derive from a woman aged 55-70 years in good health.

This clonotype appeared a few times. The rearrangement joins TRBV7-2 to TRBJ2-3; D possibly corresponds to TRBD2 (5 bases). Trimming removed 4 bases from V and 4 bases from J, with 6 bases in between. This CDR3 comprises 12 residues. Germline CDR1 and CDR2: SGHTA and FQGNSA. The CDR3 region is CASSSDSDTQYF. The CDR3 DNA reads TGTGCCAGCAGCTCGGACTCAGATACGCAGTATTTT.

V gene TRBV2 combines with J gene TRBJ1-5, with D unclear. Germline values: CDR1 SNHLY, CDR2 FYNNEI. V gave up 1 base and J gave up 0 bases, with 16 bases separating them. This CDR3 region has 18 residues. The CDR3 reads CASSEVSRAGYSNQPQHF. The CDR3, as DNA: TGTGCCAGCAGTGAAGTGTCTAGGGCGGGCTATAGCAATCAGCCCCAGCATTTT.

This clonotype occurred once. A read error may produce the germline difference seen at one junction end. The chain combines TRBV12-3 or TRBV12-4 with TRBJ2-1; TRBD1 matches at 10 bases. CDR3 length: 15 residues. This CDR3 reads CASSPLTGGPYEQFF. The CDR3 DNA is TGTGCCAGCAGTCCTCTGACAGGGGGCCCTTATGAGCAGTTCTTT.

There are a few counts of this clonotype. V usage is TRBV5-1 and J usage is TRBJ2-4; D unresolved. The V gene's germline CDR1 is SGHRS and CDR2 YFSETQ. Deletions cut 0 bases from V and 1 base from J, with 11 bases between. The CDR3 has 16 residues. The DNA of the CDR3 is TGCGCCAGCAGCTTGGGTATTGACCGTGCCAAAAACATTCAGTACTTC. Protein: CASSLGIDRAKNIQYF.

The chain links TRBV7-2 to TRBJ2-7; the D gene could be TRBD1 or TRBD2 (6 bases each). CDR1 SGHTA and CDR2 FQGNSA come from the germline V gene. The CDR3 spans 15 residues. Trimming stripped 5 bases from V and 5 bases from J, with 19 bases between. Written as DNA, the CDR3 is TGTGCCAGCAGCCCAAGTTTGAGGGGGGCAGACGAGCAGTACTTC. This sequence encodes CASSPSLRGADEQYF.

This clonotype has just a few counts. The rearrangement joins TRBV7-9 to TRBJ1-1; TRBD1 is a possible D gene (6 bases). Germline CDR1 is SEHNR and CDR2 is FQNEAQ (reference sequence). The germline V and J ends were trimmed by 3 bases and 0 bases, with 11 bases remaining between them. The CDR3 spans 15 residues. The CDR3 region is CASSFGGGLNTEAFF. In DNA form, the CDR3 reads TGTGCCAGCAGCTTTGGGGGGGGCCTGAACACTGAAGCTTTCTTT.

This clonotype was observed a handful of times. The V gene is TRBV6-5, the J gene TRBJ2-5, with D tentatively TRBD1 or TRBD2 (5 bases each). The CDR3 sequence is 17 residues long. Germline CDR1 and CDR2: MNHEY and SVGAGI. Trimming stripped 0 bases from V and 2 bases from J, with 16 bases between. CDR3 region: CASSYSVALEGQETQYF. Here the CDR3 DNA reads TGTGCCAGCAGTTACTCAGTAGCCCTTGAGGGGCAAGAGACCCAGTACTTC.